A single sample is the source of the 30 T cell receptor beta chains below, sequenced in a study of regulatory T cells in long-lasting Graves disease. The time point here: persistent/refractory GD, antithyroid drugs over 5 years with positive TRAb. With RNA extracted from PBMCs as input, the TCR library was made. Sequencing libraries for TCR beta were prepared with iRepertoire HTBI primers and Arm-PCR of CDR3 regions. One entry per CDR3 protein, called by TCRdb with MiXCR from the multiplex PCR reads. The sample yields about 460,000 distinct CDR3 sequences, about 20% seen once. The specimen was peripheral blood mononuclear cells (PBMCs), collected when the disease was refractory, from a patient treated with antithyroid drugs. These receptors were obtained from a female donor with Graves disease.

This clonotype occurred many times. The chain joins TRBV12-3 or TRBV12-4 to TRBJ1-1; tentatively, D is TRBD1 (5 bases). The CDR3 sequence is 15 residues long. The V end was cut by 7 bases, the J end by 11 bases, with 26 bases between. The CDR3 DNA reads TGTGCCAGCACCGGAAGTGGGGAGCAGGCGGGGGGGGCTTTCTTT. Translation: CASTGSGEQAGGAFF.

This clonotype occurred many times. The chain joins TRBV7-2 to TRBJ2-7; TRBD1 matches 7 bases. Germline loops: CDR1 SGHTA, CDR2 FQGNSA. The CDR3 has 14 amino acids. After removal of 3 bases from V and 3 bases from J, the junction contained 5 bases not matched to a gene. The CDR3 loop reads CASSFGQADYEQYF. In nucleotides, the CDR3 is TGTGCCAGCAGCTTTGGACAGGCGGACTACGAGCAGTACTTC.

There are many counts of this clonotype. This rearrangement joins TRBV27 to TRBJ1-2; D gene uncertain. The CDR3 has 16 residues. V was clipped by 2 bases and J by 3 bases, with 16 bases between them. Per germline, CDR1 MNHEY and CDR2 SMNVEV (reference sequence). CDR3: CASSLTGPSFYYGYTF. For the CDR3, the DNA is TGTGCCAGCAGTTTAACCGGGCCATCCTTCTACTATGGCTACACCTTC.

This sequence joins TRBV28 and TRBJ2-3, with a tentative D call TRBD2 (7 bases). CDR1 and CDR2 (germline): MDHEN, SYDVKM. Trimming pared 5 bases from V and 2 bases from J, leaving 17 bases between. The CDR3 sequence is 16 residues long. CDR3 loop: CASSIPLGGATDTQYF. DNA for the CDR3: TGTGCCAGCAGTATCCCTTTGGGGGGGGCCACAGATACGCAGTATTTT.

Ten or more counts support this clonotype. J is TRBJ2-5 and V is TRBV6-1, with D tentatively TRBD1 (6 bases). Germline CDR1 MNHNS, CDR2 SASEGT. The CDR3 covers 14 residues. V lost 5 bases and J 4 bases, leaving 14 bases between the germline ends. The CDR3 sequence is CASSPRARGETQYF. The CDR3 coding sequence is TGTGCCAGCAGTCCAAGGGCCAGGGGAGAGACCCAGTACTTC.

At least ten counts were recorded for this clonotype. This rearrangement joins TRBV7-2 to TRBJ1-1; no clear D. V shed 6 bases and J shed 0 bases, with 14 bases lying between them. The CDR3 contains 15 residues. CDR1 SGHTA and CDR2 FQGNSA come from the germline V gene. Written as DNA, the CDR3 is TGTGCCAGCAGTGCTGACATGCAGATGAACACTGAAGCTTTCTTT. This sequence encodes CASSADMQMNTEAFF. Complete variable domain (other parts from reference TRBV7-2 and TRBJ1-1): GAGVSQSPSNKVTEKGKDVELRCDPISGHTALYWYRQSLGQGLEFLIYFQGNSAPDKSGLPSDRFSAERTGGSVSTLTIQRTQQEDSAVYLCASSADMQMNTEAFFGQGTRLTVV.

The chain carries TRBV2 and TRBJ2-1; D is undetermined. The CDR3 has 13 amino acids. Germline V CDR1 and CDR2: SNHLY, FYNNEI. Trimming took off 4 bases at V and 4 bases at J, with 8 bases between the two ends. The CDR3 spells CASSVGYYNEQFF. In nucleotides, the CDR3 is TGTGCCAGCAGTGTCGGTTATTACAATGAGCAGTTCTTC.

This clonotype occurred many times. The rearrangement links TRBV2 to TRBJ2-5, with D possibly TRBD1 on 6 matching bases. The ends were cut back, 6 bases at V and 4 bases at J, with 12 bases in the middle. Germline V CDR1 and CDR2: SNHLY, FYNNEI. The CDR3 contains 13 residues. CDR3 nucleotides: TGTGCCAGCAGAGCAGGGGTGGCAGAGACCCAGTACTTC. Translated: CASRAGVAETQYF. The entire variable domain, with the rest obtained from reference TRBV2 and TRBJ2-5, is as follows: EPEVTQTPSHQVTQMGQEVILRCVPISNHLYFYWYRQILGQKVEFLVSFYNNEISEKSEIFDDQFSVERPDGSNFTLKIRSTKLEDSAMYFCASRAGVAETQYFGPGTRLLVL.

This clonotype was detected many times. The CDR3 nucleotides read TGTGCCAGCAGTTTTCGGAGTCTGGATTGGGGCTACACCTTC. It is translated as CASSFRSLDWGYTF. V is TRBV7-3 and J is TRBJ1-2; D unresolved. CDR3 length: 14 residues. Germline V gene sequence: CDR1 SGHTA, CDR2 FQGTGA. V was cut by 6 bases and J by 8 bases, with 19 bases left in between.

This clonotype was counted many times. The V gene is TRBV7-2, the J gene TRBJ2-7, with TRBD2 as a possible D gene (6 bases). The CDR3 runs 14 residues. Deletions cut 0 bases from V and 3 bases from J, with 9 bases between. Germline V gene data show CDR1 as SGHTA and CDR2 as FQGNSA. This CDR3 reads CASSLAGGVYEQYF. DNA for the CDR3: TGTGCCAGCAGCTTAGCGGGCGGGGTCTACGAGCAGTACTTC.

A remark on this clonotype: Germline and junction disagree at one end, which may indicate a read error. The rearrangement links TRBV6-1 to TRBJ1-5; no firm D call. The CDR3 length is 14 residues. Germline V gene data show CDR1 as MNHNS and CDR2 as SASEGT. CDR3 coding DNA: TGTGCCAACAGTATCAATCTGGGAAATCAGCCCCAGCATTTT. Amino acids: CANSINLGNQPQHF.

This clonotype was counted only a few times. The V gene is TRBV6-2 or TRBV6-3, the J gene TRBJ2-7, with a tentative D call TRBD2 (5 bases). Germline CDR1 is MNHEY and CDR2 is SVGEGT. The CDR3 is 16 amino acids. Trimming removed 2 bases at V and 2 bases at J, with 16 bases between. The CDR3 is CASSYGVERSPYEQYF. CDR3 DNA sequence: TGTGCCAGCAGTTACGGCGTGGAGCGGAGTCCCTACGAGCAGTACTTC.

This clonotype has ten or more counts. V is TRBV7-3 and J is TRBJ2-5; D not resolved. The CDR3 consists of 13 residues. Germline V gene data show CDR1 as SGHTA and CDR2 as FQGTGA. Trimming took 1 base from V and 5 from J, leaving 8 bases between them. The CDR3 loop reads CASSLSWSETQYF. The DNA of the CDR3 is TGTGCCAGCAGCTTAAGTTGGTCGGAGACCCAGTACTTC.

The chain links TRBV9 to TRBJ1-1, with D uncertain. The CDR3 loop spans 13 amino acids. Trimming removed 3 bases from V and 11 bases from J, with 17 bases in between. Germline V gene lookup returns CDR1 SGDLS and CDR2 YYNGEE. The CDR3 DNA reads as TGTGCCAGCAGCGAACGTAGGTGGGGAAAGGCTTTCTTT. Translated, it gives CASSERRWGKAFF.

This clonotype was counted at least ten times. The rearrangement uses TRBV28 and TRBJ2-5, with D possibly being TRBD1 or TRBD2 (5 bases each). The CDR3 is 14 amino acids. V shed 7 bases and J shed 5 bases, with 17 bases lying between them. Germline V gene lookup returns CDR1 MDHEN and CDR2 SYDVKM. The CDR3 is CASTRAGTGETQYF. The DNA for the CDR3 is TGTGCCAGCACCCGGGCAGGGACGGGGGAGACCCAGTACTTC.

This clonotype was detected ten times or more. The chain employs TRBV29-1 and TRBJ1-1; 7 bases agree with TRBD1. V was pared by 4 bases and J by 5 bases, with 7 bases of the junction left unmatched. The CDR3 runs to 13 residues. The germline gives CDR1 SQVTM, CDR2 ANQGSEA. DNA of the CDR3: TGCAGCGTTGGTGAGGGGGCGAGAACTGAAGCTTTCTTT. This gives the protein CSVGEGARTEAFF.

In its sample, this clonotype was seen many times. The rearrangement uses TRBV27 and TRBJ1-1, with D perhaps matching TRBD1 (5 bases). The CDR3 totals 16 residues. Germline CDR1 is MNHEY and CDR2 is SMNVEV (reference sequence). Trimming took off 7 bases at V and 0 bases at J, with 18 bases between the two ends. The CDR3 loop reads CASTSGGTSMNTEAFF. As DNA, the CDR3 is TGTGCCAGCACCTCAGGTGGGACGTCAATGAACACTGAAGCTTTCTTT.

This chain joins TRBV29-1 and TRBJ1-3; the match to TRBD1 covers 7 bases. CDR3 length: 14 residues. Germline V CDR1 and CDR2: SQVTM, ANQGSEA. V lost 6 bases, J lost 8 bases, and 13 bases stayed unmatched. CDR3 sequence (DNA): TGCAGCGTCGCGGAACAGGGGATCAAACACACCATATATTTT. Translated: CSVAEQGIKHTIYF.

Points on this clonotype: A read error is possible here, since a much larger clone lies one base away. Given the absence of the conserved phenylalanine or tryptophan at the CDR3 end, a read error is likely. The rearrangement uses TRBV6-1 and TRBJ1-1, with D tentatively TRBD1 (5 bases). CDR1 MNHNS and CDR2 SASEGT come from the germline V gene. The CDR3 contains 16 residues. V gave up 6 bases and J gave up 4 bases, with 21 bases separating them. CDR3 in DNA: TGTGCCAGCAGGAAGGCAGGGAATAGGGCAGGCACTGAAGCTTTCCTT. It is translated as CASRKAGNRAGTEAFL.

About this clonotype: A read error may explain this, as a much larger clone is one base away. This chain connects TRBV7-8 to TRBJ2-4; 10 nucleotides align to TRBD2. Germline loops: CDR1 SGHVS, CDR2 FQNEAQ. The CDR3 runs to 17 residues. CDR3 nucleotides: TGTGCCAGCAGGCCAGGACTAGCGGTGATCCCCTACAATGAGCAGTCCTTC. Residues: CASRPGLAVIPYNEQSF.

This clonotype was recorded many times. The chain carries TRBV28 and TRBJ2-7, with D hard to call. This CDR3 has 14 residues. The germline gives CDR1 MDHEN, CDR2 SYDVKM. Trimming cost V 4 bases and J 2 bases, with 12 bases left between them. The CDR3 region is CASSSRWKAYEQYF. The CDR3 coding sequence is TGTGCCAGCAGTTCCAGGTGGAAGGCCTACGAGCAGTACTTC.

This clonotype was observed a single time. This chain uses TRBV30 with TRBJ2-2; D gene ambiguous. Germline CDR1 GTSNPN, CDR2 SVGIG (reference sequence). The CDR3 contains 12 residues. Trimming removed 1 base from V and 8 bases from J, with 8 bases in between. The CDR3, as DNA: TGTGCCTGGAGTGACTGGGTGGGGGAGCTGTTTTTT. Protein: CAWSDWVGELFF.

This clonotype has a handful of counts. The chain couples TRBV18 to TRBJ2-7; D unclear. CDR1 and CDR2 (germline): KGHSH, LQKENI. The CDR3 length is 12 residues. V lost 4 bases to trimming and J lost 6 bases, with 10 bases between them. The CDR3: CASSLGDLEQYF. CDR3 sequence (DNA): TGTGCCAGCTCACTGGGCGATCTCGAGCAGTACTTC.

This clonotype showed up many times. The rearrangement joins TRBV28 to TRBJ1-5; no clear D. This CDR3 is built from 15 residues. V lost 2 bases and J 5 bases, leaving 13 bases between the germline ends. Germline CDR1 is MDHEN and CDR2 is SYDVKM. CDR3 DNA: TGTGCCAGCAGTTTAAAGGCAGGTACCTATCAGCCCCAGCATTTT. Its translation is CASSLKAGTYQPQHF. The full variable domain, rest sourced from reference TRBV28 and TRBJ1-5, is DVKVTQSSRYLVKRTGEKVFLECVQDMDHENMFWYRQDPGLGLRLIYFSYDVKMKEKGDIPEGYSVSREKKERFSLILESASTNQTSMYLCASSLKAGTYQPQHFGDGTRLSIL.

This clonotype was seen a few times. This chain links TRBV5-6 with TRBJ1-2, with D possibly matching TRBD1 (5 bases). This CDR3 has 14 residues. The V end was cut by 3 bases, the J end by 9 bases, with 18 bases between. Germline V gives CDR1 SGHDT, CDR2 YYEEEE. The CDR3 DNA sequence: TGTGCCAGCAGCTCTCAAGAGCCGGGGGGGAGCTACACCTTC. It encodes CASSSQEPGGSYTF.

This clonotype was counted a single time. Possible read error: a much larger clone is one base away. The CDR3 bases are TGTGCCAGCAGCCCGACAGCGAGGGGCACTGAAACTTTCTTT. Protein product: CASSPTARGTETFF. This rearrangement joins TRBV6-1 to TRBJ1-1, with a possible D match to TRBD1 (5 bases). This CDR3 contains 14 residues. CDR1 and CDR2 (germline): MNHNS, SASEGT.

This clonotype came up many times. This rearrangement joins TRBV10-3 to TRBJ2-5; 7 bases line up with TRBD1. Trimming at V came to 6 bases and at J to 3 bases, leaving 7 bases not matched to a gene. The CDR3 has 14 amino acids. CDR1 is ENHRY and CDR2 is SYGVKD in the germline V gene. The CDR3 DNA reads TGTGCCATCAGGAAGACAGGGCAAGAAGAGACCCAGTACTTC. Translation: CAIRKTGQEETQYF.

The chain couples TRBV5-4 to TRBJ2-7; D possibly corresponds to TRBD1 (6 bases). Looked up from germline, CDR1 is SGHNT and CDR2 is YYREEE (reference sequence). The germline V and J ends were trimmed by 4 bases and 6 bases, with 17 bases remaining between them. The CDR3 loop spans 14 amino acids. Written as DNA, the CDR3 is TGTGCCAGCAGCAGCCCGAAACAGGGCGCCGAGCAGTACTTC. It encodes CASSSPKQGAEQYF.

V gene TRBV19 combines with J gene TRBJ1-1, with D perhaps TRBD1 (5 bases). Trimming shortened V by 3 bases and J by 1 base, and 15 bases separated the two germline ends. Per germline, CDR1 LNHDA and CDR2 SQIVND (reference sequence). The CDR3 runs to 16 residues. CDR3 DNA sequence: TGTGCCAGTAGTATGGGTTGGGGACCGGGGAACACTGAAGCTTTCTTT. It codes for CASSMGWGPGNTEAFF.

This clonotype was detected many times. The chain recombines TRBV28 with TRBJ2-4; D might be TRBD2 (6 bases). V lost 0 bases to trimming and J lost 6 bases, with 9 bases between them. The CDR3 length is 14 residues. CDR1 and CDR2 (germline): MDHEN, SYDVKM. The CDR3 loop is CASSLWGRGNIQYF. The CDR3 DNA is TGTGCCAGCAGTTTATGGGGGCGGGGAAACATTCAGTACTTC.